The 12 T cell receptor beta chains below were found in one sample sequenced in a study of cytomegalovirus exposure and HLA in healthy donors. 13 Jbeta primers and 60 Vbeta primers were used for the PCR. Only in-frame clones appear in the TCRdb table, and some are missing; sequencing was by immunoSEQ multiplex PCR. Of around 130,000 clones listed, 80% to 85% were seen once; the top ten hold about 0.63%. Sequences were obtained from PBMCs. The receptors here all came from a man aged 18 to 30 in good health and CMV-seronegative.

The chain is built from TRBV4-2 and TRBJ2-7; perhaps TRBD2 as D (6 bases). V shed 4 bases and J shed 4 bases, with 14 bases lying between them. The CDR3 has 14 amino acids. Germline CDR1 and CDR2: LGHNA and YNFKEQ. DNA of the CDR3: TGTGCCAGCAGCCCCGACGGGGGATCATACGAGCAGTACTTC. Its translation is CASSPDGGSYEQYF.

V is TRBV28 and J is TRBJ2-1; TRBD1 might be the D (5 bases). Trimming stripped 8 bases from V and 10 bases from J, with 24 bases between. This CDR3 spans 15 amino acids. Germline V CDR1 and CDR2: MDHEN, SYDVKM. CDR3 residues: CASWISGTGLGEQFF. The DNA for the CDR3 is TGTGCCAGCTGGATAAGTGGTACAGGTCTTGGAGAGCAGTTCTTC. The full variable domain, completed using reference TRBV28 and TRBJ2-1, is DVKVTQSSRYLVKRTGEKVFLECVQDMDHENMFWYRQDPGLGLRLIYFSYDVKMKEKGDIPEGYSVSREKKERFSLILESASTNQTSMYLCASWISGTGLGEQFFGPGTRLTVL.

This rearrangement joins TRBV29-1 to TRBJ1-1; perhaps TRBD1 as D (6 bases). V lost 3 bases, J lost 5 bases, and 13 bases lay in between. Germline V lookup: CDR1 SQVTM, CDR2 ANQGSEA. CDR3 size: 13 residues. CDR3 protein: CSVERDTTTEAFF. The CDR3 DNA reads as TGCAGCGTTGAGAGGGACACCACGACTGAAGCTTTCTTT.

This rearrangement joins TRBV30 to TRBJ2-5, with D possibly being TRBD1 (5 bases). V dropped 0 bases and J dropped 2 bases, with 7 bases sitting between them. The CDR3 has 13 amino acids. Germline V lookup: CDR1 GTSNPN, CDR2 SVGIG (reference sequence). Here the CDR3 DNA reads TGTGCCTGGAGTGTGCGACAGCAAGAGACCCAGTACTTC. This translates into CAWSVRQQETQYF.

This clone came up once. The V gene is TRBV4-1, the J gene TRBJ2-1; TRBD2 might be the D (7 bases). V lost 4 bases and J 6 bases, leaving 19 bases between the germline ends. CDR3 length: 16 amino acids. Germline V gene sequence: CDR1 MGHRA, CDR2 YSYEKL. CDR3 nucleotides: TGCGCCAGCAGCCCACAGGGTTCGGGGGGAATCAATGAGCAGTTCTTC. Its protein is CASSPQGSGGINEQFF.

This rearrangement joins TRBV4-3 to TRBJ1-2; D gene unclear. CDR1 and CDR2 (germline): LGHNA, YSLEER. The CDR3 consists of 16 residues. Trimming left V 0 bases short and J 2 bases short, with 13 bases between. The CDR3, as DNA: TGCGCCAGCAGCCAAGATCTGAGGGTGACCAACTATGGCTACACCTTC. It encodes CASSQDLRVTNYGYTF.

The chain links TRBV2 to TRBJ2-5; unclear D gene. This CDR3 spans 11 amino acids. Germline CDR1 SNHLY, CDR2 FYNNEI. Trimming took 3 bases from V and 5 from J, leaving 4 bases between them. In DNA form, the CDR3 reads TGTGCCAGCAGTGACGCGGAGACCCAGTACTTC. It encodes CASSDAETQYF.

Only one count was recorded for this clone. The CDR3 nucleotides read TGTGCCAGCGGGCCCTGGGGCCCTTCCTACGAGCAGTACTTC. Amino acid sequence: CASGPWGPSYEQYF. V gene TRBV27 combines with J gene TRBJ2-7, with D maybe TRBD1 (5 bases). V was cut by 8 bases and J by 1 base, with 15 bases left in between. The CDR3 spans 14 residues. The germline CDR1 and CDR2 sequences are MNHEY and SMNVEV (reference sequence).

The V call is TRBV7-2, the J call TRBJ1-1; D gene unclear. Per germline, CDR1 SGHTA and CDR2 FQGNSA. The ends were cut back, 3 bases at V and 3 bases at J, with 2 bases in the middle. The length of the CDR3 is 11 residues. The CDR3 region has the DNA TGTGCCAGCAGCTTCGACACTGAAGCTTTCTTT. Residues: CASSFDTEAFF.

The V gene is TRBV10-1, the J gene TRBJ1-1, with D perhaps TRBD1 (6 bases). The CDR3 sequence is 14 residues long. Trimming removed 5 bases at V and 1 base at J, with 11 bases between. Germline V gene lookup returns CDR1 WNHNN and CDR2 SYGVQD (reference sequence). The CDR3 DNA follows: TGCGCCAGCAGTCCTTCGACAGGGAACACTGAAGCTTTCTTT. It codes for CASSPSTGNTEAFF.

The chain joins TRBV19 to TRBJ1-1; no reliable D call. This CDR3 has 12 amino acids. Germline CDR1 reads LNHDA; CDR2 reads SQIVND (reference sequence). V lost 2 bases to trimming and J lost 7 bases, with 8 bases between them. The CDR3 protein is CASSILRSEAFF. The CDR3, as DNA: TGTGCCAGTAGTATACTGAGGAGTGAAGCTTTCTTT.

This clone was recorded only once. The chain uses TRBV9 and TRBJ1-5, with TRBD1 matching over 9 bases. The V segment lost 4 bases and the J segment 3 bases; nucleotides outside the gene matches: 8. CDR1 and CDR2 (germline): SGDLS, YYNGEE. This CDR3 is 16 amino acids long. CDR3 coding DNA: TGTGCCAGCAGCCTAGGGACAGGGCGAGTCAATCAGCCCCAGCATTTT. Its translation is CASSLGTGRVNQPQHF. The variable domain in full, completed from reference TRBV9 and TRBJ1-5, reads DSGVTQTPKHLITATGQRVTLRCSPRSGDLSVYWYQQSLDQGLQFLIQYYNGEERAKGNILERFSAQQFPDLHSELNLSSLELGDSALYFCASSLGTGRVNQPQHFGDGTRLSIL.